A single sample gave rise to the 20 T cell receptor beta chains below, sequenced in a study of PD-1 blockade in classical Hodgkin lymphoma. TCRdb's copy holds only in-frame clones and misses some; the assay was immunoSEQ multiplex PCR. This table has 30,000 or so clones, roughly 80% appearing once. Stated time point: cycle 4 day 1 (C4D1), after 6 weeks of nivolumab. Every one of the patients relapsed after autologous stem cell transplantation (brentuximab vedotin exposure was variable). CD4+ T cells were purified from thawed PBMCs by negative selection. The material was CD4+ T cells from blood, obtained before the fourth cycle of nivolumab. These receptors were collected from a human donor with classical Hodgkin lymphoma.

The gene calls are TRBV6-5 and TRBJ1-1, with a weak D call TRBD1 (6 bases). The CDR3 totals 14 residues. Germline-derived CDR1 and CDR2 are MNHEY and SVGAGI. V lost 0 bases to trimming and J lost 6 bases, with 11 bases between them. The CDR3 loop is CASSYSKGGSEAFF. The CDR3 DNA sequence: TGTGCCAGCAGTTACTCGAAGGGGGGGTCTGAAGCTTTCTTT.

The DNA of the CDR3 is TGTGCCAGCAGTCCGTTAAATGGCTACACCTTC. This gives the protein CASSPLNGYTF. The rearrangement joins TRBV6-6 to TRBJ1-2; D not resolved. CDR3 length: 11 amino acids. The V gene's germline CDR1 is MNHNY and CDR2 SVGAGI (reference sequence). Trimming pared 5 bases from V and 6 bases from J, leaving 7 bases between.

V is TRBV7-8 and J is TRBJ1-2, with 7 bases aligning to TRBD1. V lost 5 bases, J lost 2 bases, and 8 bases stayed unmatched. CDR1 and CDR2 (germline): SGHVS, FQNEAQ. The CDR3 spans 15 residues. Here the CDR3 DNA reads TGTGCCAGCAGCACCCCCGGGACAGCAAACTATGGCTACACCTTC. Its protein product is CASSTPGTANYGYTF.

V and J are TRBV2 and TRBJ2-2, with 8 bases identical to TRBD2. After removal of 4 bases from V and 1 base from J, the junction contained 5 bases not matched to a gene. Germline CDR1 and CDR2: SNHLY and FYNNEI. The CDR3 runs to 16 residues. CDR3 in DNA: TGTGCCAGCAGTGTAGCGGGGAGACTGAACACCGGGGAGCTGTTTTTT. Amino acid sequence: CASSVAGRLNTGELFF.

The genes are TRBV5-1 and TRBJ2-2; no clear D. With 2 bases removed from V and 11 bases from J, the gap between germline ends came to 16 bases. There are 14 residues in the CDR3. Per the germline V gene, CDR1 is SGHRS and CDR2 is YFSETQ. Here the CDR3 DNA reads TGCGCCAGCAGCTTTGATCCCCATTCGACTGAGCTGTTTTTT. Translating gives CASSFDPHSTELFF.

The chain has TRBV18 and TRBJ2-5; D is uncertain. Germline assignment: CDR1 KGHSH and CDR2 LQKENI. V was clipped by 0 bases and J by 4 bases, with 3 bases between them. The CDR3 is 12 amino acids. DNA for the CDR3: TGTGCCAGCTCACCACCTTCAGAGACCCAGTACTTC. Its translation is CASSPPSETQYF.

In this sample, this clone turned up once. The chain joins TRBV29-1 to TRBJ1-3; D not resolved. Trimming took off 6 bases at V and 0 bases at J, with 15 bases between the two ends. Germline V gene sequence: CDR1 SQVTM, CDR2 ANQGSEA. The CDR3 covers 15 residues. The CDR3 sequence: CSVSTRLSSGNTIYF. For the CDR3, the DNA is TGCAGCGTCAGCACCCGCCTAAGCTCTGGAAACACCATATATTTT.

V gene TRBV30 combines with J gene TRBJ1-1, with 10 bases lining up with TRBD1. The CDR3 totals 14 residues. Germline assignment: CDR1 GTSNPN and CDR2 SVGIG (reference sequence). V dropped 7 bases and J dropped 0; count of bases not matched to a gene: 5. The CDR3 sequence is CAFGQGGLNTEAFF. The CDR3 bases are TGTGCCTTTGGACAGGGGGGATTGAACACTGAAGCTTTCTTT.

The V and J genes are TRBV6-4 and TRBJ2-5, with D possibly matching TRBD1 (6 bases). This CDR3 contains 15 residues. V was shortened by 5 bases and J by 4 bases, with 17 bases between the two germline ends. The germline CDR1 and CDR2 sequences are MRHNA and SNTAGT. The CDR3, as DNA: TGTGCCAGCAGTTACGCCAGGGGCGTTCGAGAGACCCAGTACTTC. Protein product: CASSYARGVRETQYF.

A single count supports this clone. The V call is TRBV5-1, the J call TRBJ1-3; 8 bases map to TRBD1. V was pared by 4 bases and J by 4 bases, with 4 bases of the junction left unmatched. Germline V gene data show CDR1 as SGHRS and CDR2 as YFSETQ. This CDR3 has 14 residues. As DNA, the CDR3 is TGCGCCAGCAGCCTGACAGGGGCAGGAAACACCATATATTTT. It specifies CASSLTGAGNTIYF. Combining the CDR3 with reference TRBV5-1 and TRBJ1-3 gives the whole variable domain KAGVTQTPRYLIKTRGQQVTLSCSPISGHRSVSWYQQTPGQGLQFLFEYFSETQRNKGNFPGRFSGRQFSNSRSEMNVSTLELGDSALYLCASSLTGAGNTIYFGEGSWLTVV.

This sequence joins TRBV5-1 and TRBJ1-1; unclear D gene. V lost 6 bases, J lost 3 bases, and 12 bases lay in between. This CDR3 is built from 13 residues. Germline CDR1 SGHRS, CDR2 YFSETQ. CDR3 residues: CASKVGSHTEAFF. CDR3 in DNA: TGCGCCAGCAAAGTGGGCAGTCACACTGAAGCTTTCTTT.

This rearrangement joins TRBV9 to TRBJ1-3; D not certain. Germline-derived CDR1 and CDR2 are SGDLS and YYNGEE. Deletions cut 0 bases from V and 0 bases from J, with 19 bases between. The CDR3 runs 19 residues. CDR3: CASSVESGVSDPSGNTIYF. The CDR3 nucleotides read TGTGCCAGCAGCGTAGAGTCGGGAGTGTCAGACCCCTCTGGAAACACCATATATTTT.

The chain is built from TRBV5-1 and TRBJ1-4; D uncertain. In germline, CDR1 is SGHRS, CDR2 YFSETQ. V shed 0 bases and J shed 0 bases, with 3 bases lying between them. This CDR3 is 14 amino acids long. The CDR3, as DNA: TGCGCCAGCAGCTTGGAGTCAACTAATGAAAAACTGTTTTTT. It translates to CASSLESTNEKLFF.

J is TRBJ2-6 and V is TRBV4-1; 14 bases agree with TRBD2. The CDR3 extends over 20 amino acids. After removal of 3 bases from V and 0 bases from J, the junction contained 7 bases not matched to a gene. Germline loops: CDR1 MGHRA, CDR2 YSYEKL. CDR3 nucleotide sequence: TGCGCCAGCAGCCATTCCATGGGGACTAGCGGGGGCTCTGGGGCCAACGTCCTGACTTTC. This encodes CASSHSMGTSGGSGANVLTF.

The rearrangement uses TRBV6-6 and TRBJ1-1; TRBD1 agrees at 8 bases. Germline trimming cut 7 bases from V and 5 bases from J; bases unmatched to any gene: 6. The CDR3 has 13 residues. The germline CDR1 and CDR2 sequences are MNHNY and SVGAGI (reference sequence). CDR3 sequence: CASIETGETEAFF. Here the CDR3 DNA reads TGTGCCAGCATAGAGACAGGGGAAACTGAAGCTTTCTTT.

V gene TRBV28 combines with J gene TRBJ1-4; D unclear. The germline V gene has CDR1 MDHEN and CDR2 SYDVKM. Trimming cost V 2 bases and J 8 bases, with 12 bases left between them. This CDR3 is built from 14 residues. This CDR3 reads CASSLNGVREKLFF. CDR3 DNA: TGTGCCAGCAGTTTAAATGGGGTACGGGAAAAACTGTTTTTT.

This chain connects TRBV14 to TRBJ1-1; tentative D call: TRBD1 (5 bases). The germline V and J ends were trimmed by 3 bases and 8 bases, with 25 bases remaining between them. CDR1 and CDR2 (germline): SGHDN, FVKESK. The CDR3 loop spans 17 amino acids. The CDR3 loop is CASSHQQAGAYAAEAFF. The CDR3 coding sequence is TGTGCCAGCAGCCATCAACAGGCCGGGGCCTACGCTGCGGAAGCTTTCTTT.

This sequence joins TRBV6-6 and TRBJ2-7; D not resolved. CDR1 MNHNY and CDR2 SVGAGI come from the germline V gene (reference sequence). Trimming pared 10 bases from V and 3 bases from J, leaving 19 bases between. The CDR3 consists of 14 residues. In nucleotides, the CDR3 is TGTGCCACCAGAGCTGCGTTTTGGGACTACGAGCAGTACTTC. Amino acid sequence: CATRAAFWDYEQYF.

This chain connects TRBV5-5 to TRBJ1-1; 7 bases match TRBD1. This CDR3 region has 15 residues. From germline, CDR1 is SGHKS and CDR2 YYEKEE (reference sequence). The ends lost 6 bases at V and 4 bases at J; junction bases unmatched: 12. The CDR3 sequence is CASILTGVVVTEAFF. The CDR3 DNA follows: TGTGCCAGCATCCTCACAGGGGTGGTAGTCACTGAAGCTTTCTTT.

The chain has TRBV19 and TRBJ2-2; 11 nucleotides line up with TRBD2. Germline loops: CDR1 LNHDA, CDR2 SQIVND (reference sequence). There are 15 residues in the CDR3. The ends lost 7 bases at V and 0 bases at J; junction bases unmatched: 1. The CDR3 DNA is TGTGCCAGTAAACTAGCGGGAGCGAACACCGGGGAGCTGTTTTTT. Its protein product is CASKLAGANTGELFF.